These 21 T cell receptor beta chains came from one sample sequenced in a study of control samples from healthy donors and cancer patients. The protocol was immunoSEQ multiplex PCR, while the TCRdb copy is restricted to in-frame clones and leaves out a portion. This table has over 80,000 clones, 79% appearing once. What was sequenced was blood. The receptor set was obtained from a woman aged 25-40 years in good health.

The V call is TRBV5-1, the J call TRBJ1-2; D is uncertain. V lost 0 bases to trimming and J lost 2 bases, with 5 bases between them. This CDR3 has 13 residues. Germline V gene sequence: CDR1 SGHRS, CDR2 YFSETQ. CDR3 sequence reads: CASSLGGNYGYTF. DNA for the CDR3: TGCGCCAGCAGCTTGGGTGGGAACTATGGCTACACCTTC.

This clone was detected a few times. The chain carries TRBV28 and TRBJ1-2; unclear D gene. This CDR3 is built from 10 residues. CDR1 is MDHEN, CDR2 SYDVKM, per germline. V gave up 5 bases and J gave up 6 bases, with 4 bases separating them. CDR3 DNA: TGTGCCAGCAGTGGGCATGGCTACACCTTC. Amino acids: CASSGHGYTF.

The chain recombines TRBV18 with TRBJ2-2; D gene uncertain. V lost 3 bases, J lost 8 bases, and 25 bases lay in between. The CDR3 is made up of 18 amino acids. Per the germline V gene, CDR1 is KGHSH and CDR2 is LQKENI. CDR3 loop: CASSPVEMGTLARGELFF. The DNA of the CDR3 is TGTGCCAGCTCACCGGTGGAAATGGGAACTCTGGCGAGGGGGGAGCTGTTTTTT. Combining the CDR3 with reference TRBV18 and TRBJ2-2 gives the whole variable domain NAGVMQNPRHLVRRRGQEARLRCSPMKGHSHVYWYRQLPEEGLKFMVYLQKENIIDESGMPKERFSAEFPKEGPSILRIQQVVRGDSAAYFCASSPVEMGTLARGELFFGEGSRLTVL.

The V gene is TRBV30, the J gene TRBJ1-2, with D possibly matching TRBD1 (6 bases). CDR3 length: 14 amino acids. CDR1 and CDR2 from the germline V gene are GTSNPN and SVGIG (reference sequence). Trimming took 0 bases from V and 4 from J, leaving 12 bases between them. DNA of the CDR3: TGTGCCTGGAGTGTGGGGGGGGCCCTCTATGGCTACACCTTC. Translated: CAWSVGGALYGYTF.

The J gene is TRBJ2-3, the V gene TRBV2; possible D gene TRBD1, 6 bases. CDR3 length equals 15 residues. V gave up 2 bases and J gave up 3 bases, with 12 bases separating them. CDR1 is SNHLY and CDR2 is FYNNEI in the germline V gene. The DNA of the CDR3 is TGTGCCAGCAGTGAAAACAGGGTAGGGACAGATACGCAGTATTTT. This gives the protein CASSENRVGTDTQYF.

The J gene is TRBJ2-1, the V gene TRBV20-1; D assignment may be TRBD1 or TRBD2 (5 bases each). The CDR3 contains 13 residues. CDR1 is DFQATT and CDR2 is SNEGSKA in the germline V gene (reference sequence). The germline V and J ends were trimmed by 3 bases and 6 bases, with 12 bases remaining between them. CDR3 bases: TGCAGTGCTAGTCCAGGGAGAGGCAATGAGCAGTTCTTC. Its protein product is CSASPGRGNEQFF.

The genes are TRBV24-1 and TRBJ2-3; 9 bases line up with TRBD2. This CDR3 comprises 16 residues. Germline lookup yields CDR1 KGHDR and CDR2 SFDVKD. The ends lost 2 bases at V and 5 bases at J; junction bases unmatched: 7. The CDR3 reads CATSDSTAGGKDTQYF. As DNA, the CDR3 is TGTGCCACCAGTGATTCTACAGCGGGGGGAAAAGATACGCAGTATTTT.

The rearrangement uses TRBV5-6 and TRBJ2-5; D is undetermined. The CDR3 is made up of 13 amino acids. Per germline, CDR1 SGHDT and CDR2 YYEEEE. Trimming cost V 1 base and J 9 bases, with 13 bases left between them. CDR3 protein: CASSLFDPASQYF. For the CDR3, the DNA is TGTGCCAGCAGCTTGTTCGACCCGGCGTCCCAGTACTTC.

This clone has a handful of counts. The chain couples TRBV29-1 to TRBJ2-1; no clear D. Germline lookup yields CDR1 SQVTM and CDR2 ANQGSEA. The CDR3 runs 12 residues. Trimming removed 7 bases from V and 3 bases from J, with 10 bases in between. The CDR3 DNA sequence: TGCAGCGCCAACGACGGCTACAATGAGCAGTTCTTC. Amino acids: CSANDGYNEQFF.

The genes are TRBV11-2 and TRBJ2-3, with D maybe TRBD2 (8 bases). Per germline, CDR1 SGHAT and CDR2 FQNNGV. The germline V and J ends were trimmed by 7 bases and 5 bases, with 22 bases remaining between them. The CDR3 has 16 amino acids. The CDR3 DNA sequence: TGTGCCAGCACCCCGACGGGAGGGGGCGCGGGAGATACGCAGTATTTT. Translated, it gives CASTPTGGGAGDTQYF.

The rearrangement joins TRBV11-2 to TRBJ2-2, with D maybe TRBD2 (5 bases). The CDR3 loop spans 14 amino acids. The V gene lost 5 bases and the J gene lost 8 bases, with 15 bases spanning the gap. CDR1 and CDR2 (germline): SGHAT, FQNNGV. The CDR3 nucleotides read TGTGCCAGCAGCCCCGCAGCGAGGGCAGGGGAGCTGTTTTTT. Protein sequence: CASSPAARAGELFF.

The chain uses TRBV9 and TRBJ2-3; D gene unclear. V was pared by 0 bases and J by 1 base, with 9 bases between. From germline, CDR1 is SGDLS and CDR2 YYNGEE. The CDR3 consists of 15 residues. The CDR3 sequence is CASSVGSLGTDTQYF. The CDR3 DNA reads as TGTGCCAGCAGCGTAGGTTCTCTCGGCACAGATACGCAGTATTTT.

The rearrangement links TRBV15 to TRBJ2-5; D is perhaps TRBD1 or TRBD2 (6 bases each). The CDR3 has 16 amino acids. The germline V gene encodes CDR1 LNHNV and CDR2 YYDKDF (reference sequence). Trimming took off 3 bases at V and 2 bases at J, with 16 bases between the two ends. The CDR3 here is CATSREGGTGQETQYF. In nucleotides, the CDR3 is TGTGCCACCAGCAGGGAAGGGGGGACCGGGCAAGAGACCCAGTACTTC.

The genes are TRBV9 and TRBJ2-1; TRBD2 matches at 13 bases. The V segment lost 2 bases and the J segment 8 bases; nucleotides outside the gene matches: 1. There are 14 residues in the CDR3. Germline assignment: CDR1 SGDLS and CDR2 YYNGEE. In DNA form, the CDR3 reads TGTGCCAGCAGCGTCACTAGCGGGGGGGATGAGCAGTTCTTC. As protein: CASSVTSGGDEQFF.

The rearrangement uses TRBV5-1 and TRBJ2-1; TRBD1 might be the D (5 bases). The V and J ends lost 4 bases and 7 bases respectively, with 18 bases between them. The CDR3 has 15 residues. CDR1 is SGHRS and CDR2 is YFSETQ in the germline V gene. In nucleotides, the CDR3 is TGCGCCAGCAGCGAGATTCTCCAGGGAATGAATGAGCAGTTCTTC. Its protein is CASSEILQGMNEQFF.

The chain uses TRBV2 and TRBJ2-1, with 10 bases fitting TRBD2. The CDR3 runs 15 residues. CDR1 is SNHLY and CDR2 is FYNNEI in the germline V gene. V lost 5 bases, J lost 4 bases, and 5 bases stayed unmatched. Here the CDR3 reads CASSIAGGYYNEQFF. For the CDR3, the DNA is TGTGCCAGCAGTATAGCGGGGGGTTATTACAATGAGCAGTTCTTC.

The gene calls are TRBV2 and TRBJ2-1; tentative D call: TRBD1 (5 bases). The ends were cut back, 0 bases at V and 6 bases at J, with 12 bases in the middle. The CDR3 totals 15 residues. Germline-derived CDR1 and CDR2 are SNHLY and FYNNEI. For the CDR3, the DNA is TGTGCCAGCAGTGAAGCGGCAGGGTTAGGCAATGAGCAGTTCTTC. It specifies CASSEAAGLGNEQFF. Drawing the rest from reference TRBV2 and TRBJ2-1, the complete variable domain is EPEVTQTPSHQVTQMGQEVILRCVPISNHLYFYWYRQILGQKVEFLVSFYNNEISEKSEIFDDQFSVERPDGSNFTLKIRSTKLEDSAMYFCASSEAAGLGNEQFFGPGTRLTVL.

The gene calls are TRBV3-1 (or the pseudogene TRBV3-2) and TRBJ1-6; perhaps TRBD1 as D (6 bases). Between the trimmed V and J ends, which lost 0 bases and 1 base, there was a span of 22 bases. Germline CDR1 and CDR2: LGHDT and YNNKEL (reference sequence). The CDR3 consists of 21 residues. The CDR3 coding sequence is TGTGCCAGCAGCCAAGATCATTATCCGGGGAAGGGGGGTTCCTATAATTCACCCCTCCACTTT. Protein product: CASSQDHYPGKGGSYNSPLHF.

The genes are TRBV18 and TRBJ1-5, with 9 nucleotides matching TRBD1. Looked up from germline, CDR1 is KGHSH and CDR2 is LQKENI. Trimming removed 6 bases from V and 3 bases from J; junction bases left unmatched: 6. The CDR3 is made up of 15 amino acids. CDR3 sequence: CASSRDRENNQPQHF. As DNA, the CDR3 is TGTGCCAGCTCGCGGGACAGGGAAAACAATCAGCCCCAGCATTTT.

The CDR3 loop reads CASSRAGGADTQYF. The CDR3, as DNA: TGTGCCAGCAGCCGAGCGGGGGGCGCAGATACGCAGTATTTT. This rearrangement joins TRBV6-5 to TRBJ2-3, with 9 bases that match TRBD2. Germline trimming cut 6 bases from V and 4 bases from J; bases unmatched to any gene: 5. The germline V gene encodes CDR1 MNHEY and CDR2 SVGAGI. The CDR3 runs 14 residues.

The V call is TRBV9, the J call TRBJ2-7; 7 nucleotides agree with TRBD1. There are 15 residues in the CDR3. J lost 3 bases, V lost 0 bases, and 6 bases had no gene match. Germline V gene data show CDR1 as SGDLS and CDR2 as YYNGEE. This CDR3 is CASSVGGGDYYEQYF. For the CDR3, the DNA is TGTGCCAGCAGCGTAGGAGGGGGCGATTACTACGAGCAGTACTTC.